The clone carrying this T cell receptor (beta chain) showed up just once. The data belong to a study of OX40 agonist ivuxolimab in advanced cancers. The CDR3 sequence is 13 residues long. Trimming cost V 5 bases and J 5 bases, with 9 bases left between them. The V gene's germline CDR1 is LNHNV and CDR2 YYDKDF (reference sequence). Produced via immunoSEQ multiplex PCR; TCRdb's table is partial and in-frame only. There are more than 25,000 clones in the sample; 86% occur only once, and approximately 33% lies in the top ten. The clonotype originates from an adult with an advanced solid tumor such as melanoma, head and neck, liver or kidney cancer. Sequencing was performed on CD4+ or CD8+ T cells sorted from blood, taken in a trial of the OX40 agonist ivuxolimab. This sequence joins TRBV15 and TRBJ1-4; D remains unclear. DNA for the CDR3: TGTGCCACCAGCGTCGGCGGAAATGAAAAACTGTTTTTT. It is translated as CATSVGGNEKLFF. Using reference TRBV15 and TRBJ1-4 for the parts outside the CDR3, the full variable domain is DAMVIQNPRYQVTQFGKPVTLSCSQTLNHNVMYWYQQKSSQAPKLLFHYYDKDFNNEADTPDNFQSRRPNTSFCFLDIRSPGLGDTAMYLCATSVGGNEKLFFGSGTQLSVL.